This paragraph reports one T cell receptor (beta chain). Its matching antigen is unknown. These data come from a study of T cell responses to AZD1222 COVID-19 vaccine. Study summary: Pooled samples include second doses given at about 4 or 12 weeks.

Profiling relied on immunoSEQ multiplex PCR, and the TCRdb table lists in-frame clones only, not all of them. The sample carries about 150,000 clones, 90% recorded once. Study conclusions and caveats: Per reports, nearly half of all spike-specific TCRs target regions that are unmutated in variants. Spike-specific TCRs gained breadth and depth after people received two AZD1222 doses. At 160-218 and 743-854, vaccine-associated CD4 TCRs were dominant, and they spanned spike.

This CDR3 comprises 16 residues. V lost 5 bases to trimming and J lost 3 bases; unmatched junction nucleotides: 12. Germline V CDR1 and CDR2: SGHRS, YFSETQ. The TCR comes from an adult in good health. The rearrangement links TRBV5-1 to TRBJ1-1; TRBD1 matches 8 bases. The sequences come from peripheral blood, collected on day 0 of AZD1222 vaccination. The CDR3 nucleotides are TGCGCCAGCAGACCTGACAGGGGCAGGGGGGACACTGAAGCTTTCTTT. This codes for CASRPDRGRGDTEAFF.